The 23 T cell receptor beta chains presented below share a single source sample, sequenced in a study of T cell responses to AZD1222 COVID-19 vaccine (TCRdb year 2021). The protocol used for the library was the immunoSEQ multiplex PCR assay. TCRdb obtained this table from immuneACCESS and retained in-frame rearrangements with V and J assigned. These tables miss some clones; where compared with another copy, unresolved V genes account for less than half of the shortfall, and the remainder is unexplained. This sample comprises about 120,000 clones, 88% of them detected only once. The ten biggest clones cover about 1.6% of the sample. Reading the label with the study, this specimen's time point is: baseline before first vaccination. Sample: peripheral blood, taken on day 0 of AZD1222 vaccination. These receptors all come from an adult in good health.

The CDR3 DNA sequence: TGTGCCAGTTCTGTCTCCGGGACCGTCACCGGGGAGCTGTTTTTT. Translated: CASSVSGTVTGELFF. This chain connects TRBV19 to TRBJ2-2, with D perhaps matching TRBD1 or TRBD2 (5 bases each). Germline V gene lookup returns CDR1 LNHDA and CDR2 SQIVND (reference sequence). CDR3 length: 15 residues. V was clipped by 8 bases and J by 4 bases, with 17 bases between them.

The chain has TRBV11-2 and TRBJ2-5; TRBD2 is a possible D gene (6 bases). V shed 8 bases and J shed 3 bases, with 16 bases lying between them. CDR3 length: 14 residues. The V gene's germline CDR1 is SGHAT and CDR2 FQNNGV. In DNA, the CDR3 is TGTGCCAGCGGGGACCGATGGGGGGAAGAGACCCAGTACTTC. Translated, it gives CASGDRWGEETQYF.

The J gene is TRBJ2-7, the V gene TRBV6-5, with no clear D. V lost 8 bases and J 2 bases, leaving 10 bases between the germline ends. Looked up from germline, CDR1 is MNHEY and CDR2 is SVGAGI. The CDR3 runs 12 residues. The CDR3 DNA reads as TGTGCCAGCTCCGGACGGACCTACGAGCAGTACTTC. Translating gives CASSGRTYEQYF.

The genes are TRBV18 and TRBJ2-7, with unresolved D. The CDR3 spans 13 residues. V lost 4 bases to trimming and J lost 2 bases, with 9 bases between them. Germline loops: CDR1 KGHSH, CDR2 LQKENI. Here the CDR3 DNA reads TGTGCCAGCTCACTACCGAACGCCTACGAGCAGTACTTC. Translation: CASSLPNAYEQYF.

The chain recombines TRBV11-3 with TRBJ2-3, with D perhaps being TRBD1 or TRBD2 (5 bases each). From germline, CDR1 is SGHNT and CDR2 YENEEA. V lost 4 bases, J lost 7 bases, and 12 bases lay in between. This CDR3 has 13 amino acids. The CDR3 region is CASSSGDGHTQYF. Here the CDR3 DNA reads TGTGCCAGCAGCTCCGGGGACGGCCATACGCAGTATTTT.

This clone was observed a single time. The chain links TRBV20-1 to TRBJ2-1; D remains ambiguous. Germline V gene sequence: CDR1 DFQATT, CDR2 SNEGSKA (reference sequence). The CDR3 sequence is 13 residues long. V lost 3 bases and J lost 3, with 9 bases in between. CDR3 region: CSASRPHYNEQFF. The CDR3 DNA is TGCAGTGCTAGTAGGCCGCACTACAATGAGCAGTTCTTC.

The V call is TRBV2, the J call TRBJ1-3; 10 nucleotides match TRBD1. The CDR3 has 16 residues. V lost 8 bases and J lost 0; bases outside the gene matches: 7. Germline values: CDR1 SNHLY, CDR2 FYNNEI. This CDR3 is CASGQGEKFSGNTIYF. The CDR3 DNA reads TGTGCCAGCGGACAGGGGGAGAAATTCTCTGGAAACACCATATATTTT.

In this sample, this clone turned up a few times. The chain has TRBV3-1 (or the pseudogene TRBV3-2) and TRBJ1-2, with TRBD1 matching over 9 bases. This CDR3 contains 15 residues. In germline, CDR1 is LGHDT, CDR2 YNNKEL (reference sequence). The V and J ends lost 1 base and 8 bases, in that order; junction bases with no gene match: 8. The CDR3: CASSQGAGTGYGYTF. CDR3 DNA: TGTGCCAGCAGCCAAGGGGCCGGGACAGGGTACGGCTACACCTTC.

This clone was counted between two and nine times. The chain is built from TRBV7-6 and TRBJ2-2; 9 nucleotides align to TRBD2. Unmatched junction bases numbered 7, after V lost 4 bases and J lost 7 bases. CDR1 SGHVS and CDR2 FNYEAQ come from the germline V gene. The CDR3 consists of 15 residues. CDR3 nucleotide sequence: TGTGCCAGCAGCTATAGCGGGAGTCGGCACGGGGAGCTGTTTTTT. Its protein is CASSYSGSRHGELFF. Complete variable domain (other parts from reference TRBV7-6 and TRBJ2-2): GAGVSQSPRYKVTKRGQDVALRCDPISGHVSLYWYRQALGQGPEFLTYFNYEAQQDKSGLPNDRFSAERPEGSISTLTIQRTEQRDSAMYRCASSYSGSRHGELFFGEGSRLTVL.

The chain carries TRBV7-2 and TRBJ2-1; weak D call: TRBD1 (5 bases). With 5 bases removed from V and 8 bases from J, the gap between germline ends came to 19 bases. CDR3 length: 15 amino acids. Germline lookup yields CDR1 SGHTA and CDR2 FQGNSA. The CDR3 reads CASSPIGRAGDEQFF. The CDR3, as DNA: TGTGCCAGCAGCCCCATCGGCAGGGCAGGAGATGAGCAGTTCTTC.

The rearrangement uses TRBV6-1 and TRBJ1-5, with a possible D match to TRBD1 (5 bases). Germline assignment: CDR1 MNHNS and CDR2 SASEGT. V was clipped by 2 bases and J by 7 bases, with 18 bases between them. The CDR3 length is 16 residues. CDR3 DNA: TGTGCCAGCAGTGAAAGACATAGGCAGGGAGGCCAGCCCCAGCATTTT. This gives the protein CASSERHRQGGQPQHF.

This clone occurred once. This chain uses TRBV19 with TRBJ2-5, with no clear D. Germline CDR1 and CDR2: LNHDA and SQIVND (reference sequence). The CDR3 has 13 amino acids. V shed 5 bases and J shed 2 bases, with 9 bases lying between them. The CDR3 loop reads CASSQRLQETQYF. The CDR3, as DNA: TGTGCCAGTAGTCAAAGACTGCAAGAGACCCAGTACTTC.

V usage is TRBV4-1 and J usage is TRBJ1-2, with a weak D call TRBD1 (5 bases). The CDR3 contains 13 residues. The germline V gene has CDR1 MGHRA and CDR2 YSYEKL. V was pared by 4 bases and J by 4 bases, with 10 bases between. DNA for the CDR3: TGCGCCAGCAGCCCACCCCAGGGCTATGGCTACACCTTC. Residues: CASSPPQGYGYTF.

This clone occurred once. CDR3 DNA: TGTGCCAGCAGCCAAGAAAGCGACCTCTACACTGAAGCTTTCTTT. It encodes CASSQESDLYTEAFF. This chain links TRBV4-2 with TRBJ1-1; no reliable D call. This CDR3 has 15 residues. CDR1 and CDR2 (germline): LGHNA, YNFKEQ. V was cut by 0 bases and J by 3 bases, with 11 bases left in between.

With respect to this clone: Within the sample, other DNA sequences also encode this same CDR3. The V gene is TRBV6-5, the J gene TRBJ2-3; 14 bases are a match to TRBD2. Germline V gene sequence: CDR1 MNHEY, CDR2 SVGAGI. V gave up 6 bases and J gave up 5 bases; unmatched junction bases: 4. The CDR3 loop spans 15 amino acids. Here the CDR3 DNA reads TGTGCCAGCAGCGGACTAGCGGGGGGCCGAGATACGCAGTATTTT. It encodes CASSGLAGGRDTQYF.

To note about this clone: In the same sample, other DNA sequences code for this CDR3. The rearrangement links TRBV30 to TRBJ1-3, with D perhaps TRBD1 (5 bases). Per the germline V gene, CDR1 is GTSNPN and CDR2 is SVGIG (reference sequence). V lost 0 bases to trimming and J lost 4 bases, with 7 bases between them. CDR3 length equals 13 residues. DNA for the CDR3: TGTGCCTGGAGTGTGGGGACCGGAAACACCATATATTTT. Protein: CAWSVGTGNTIYF.

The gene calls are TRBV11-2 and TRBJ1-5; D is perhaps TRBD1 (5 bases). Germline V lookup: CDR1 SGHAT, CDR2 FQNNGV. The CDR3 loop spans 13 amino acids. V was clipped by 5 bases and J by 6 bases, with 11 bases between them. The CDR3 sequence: CASSPWGGQPQHF. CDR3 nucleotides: TGTGCCAGCAGCCCTTGGGGGGGTCAGCCCCAGCATTTT.

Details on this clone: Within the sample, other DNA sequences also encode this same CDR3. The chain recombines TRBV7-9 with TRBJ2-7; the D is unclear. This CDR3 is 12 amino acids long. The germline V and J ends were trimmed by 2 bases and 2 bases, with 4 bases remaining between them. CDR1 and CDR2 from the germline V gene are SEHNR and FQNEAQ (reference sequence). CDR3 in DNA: TGTGCCAGCAGCTTAACCCCCTACGAGCAGTACTTC. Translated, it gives CASSLTPYEQYF. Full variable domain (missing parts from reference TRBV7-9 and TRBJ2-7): DTGVSQNPRHKITKRGQNVTFRCDPISEHNRLYWYRQTLGQGPEFLTYFQNEAQLEKSRLLSDRFSAERPKGSFSTLEIQRTEQGDSAMYLCASSLTPYEQYFGPGTRLTVT.

The CDR3 is CASSQAPSGRRTDTQYF. The CDR3 region has the DNA TGTGCCAGCAGCCAAGCCCCTAGCGGGAGGCGCACAGATACGCAGTATTTT. This rearrangement joins TRBV3-1 (or the pseudogene TRBV3-2) to TRBJ2-3; TRBD2 aligns across 11 bases. J gave up 1 base and V 1 base, and 4 bases lay outside the gene matches. This CDR3 has 17 amino acids. Germline assignment: CDR1 LGHDT and CDR2 YNNKEL (reference sequence).

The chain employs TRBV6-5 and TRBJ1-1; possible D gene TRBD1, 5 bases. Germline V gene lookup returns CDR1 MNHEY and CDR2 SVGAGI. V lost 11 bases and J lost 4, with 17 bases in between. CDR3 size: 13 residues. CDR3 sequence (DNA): TGTGCCGTCACCAAGGGTGGGGGCACTGAAGCTTTCTTT. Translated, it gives CAVTKGGGTEAFF.

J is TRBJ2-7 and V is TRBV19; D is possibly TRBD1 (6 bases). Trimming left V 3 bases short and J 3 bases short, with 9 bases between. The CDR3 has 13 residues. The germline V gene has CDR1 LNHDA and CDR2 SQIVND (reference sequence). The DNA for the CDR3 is TGTGCCAGTAGTATCAGACAGGACTACGAGCAGTACTTC. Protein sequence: CASSIRQDYEQYF.

The CDR3 nucleotides read TGTGCCAGTAGTATGGCGGGAGGCGTAGGATTCGAGCAGTACTTC. Protein: CASSMAGGVGFEQYF. V and J are TRBV19 and TRBJ2-7; 8 nucleotides align to TRBD2. The CDR3 sequence is 15 residues long. J gave up 6 bases and V 3 bases, and 10 bases lay outside the gene matches. Germline CDR1 and CDR2: LNHDA and SQIVND (reference sequence). The complete variable domain, with remaining parts taken from reference TRBV19 and TRBJ2-7, reads DGGITQSPKYLFRKEGQNVTLSCEQNLNHDAMYWYRQDPGQGLRLIYYSQIVNDFQKGDIAEGYSVSREKKESFPLTVTSAQKNPTAFYLCASSMAGGVGFEQYFGPGTRLTVT.

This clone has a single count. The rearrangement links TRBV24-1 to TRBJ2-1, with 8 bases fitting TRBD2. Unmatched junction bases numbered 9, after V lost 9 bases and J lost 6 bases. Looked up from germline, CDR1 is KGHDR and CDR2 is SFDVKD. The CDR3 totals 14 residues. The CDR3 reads CATGTSQSSNEQFF. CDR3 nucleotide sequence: TGTGCCACCGGGACTAGTCAAAGTTCCAATGAGCAGTTCTTC.